This T cell receptor (beta chain) originates from a study of OX40 agonist ivuxolimab in advanced cancers. In the study overall: Those enrolled were approximately 78% male, with a mean age of around 55 years and ages from about 20 to 79. Partial responses were achieved by three patients: one hepatocellular carcinoma, two cutaneous melanoma. Notes on the study in general: In the 0.1 to 3.0 mg/kg range, CD4+ and CD8+ blood T cells had expanded clonally by week 6.

In regard to this clone: Its antigen remains unidentified.

The CDR3 runs to 13 residues. The germline V gene encodes CDR1 MGHRA and CDR2 YSYEKL. V lost 4 bases to trimming and J lost 7 bases; unmatched junction nucleotides: 6. The assay was immunoSEQ multiplex PCR, and TCRdb's table has in-frame clones only and misses some. This sample has 82,000 or so clones, with more than 80% found just once. This sequence was found in an adult with an advanced solid tumor such as melanoma, head and neck, liver or kidney cancer. Specimen: CD4+ or CD8+ T cells sorted from blood, collected in a trial of the OX40 agonist ivuxolimab. This chain uses TRBV4-1 with TRBJ2-7; 8 bases are a match to TRBD1. The DNA for the CDR3 is TGCGCCAGCAGCCCGGACAGGGTAGGGGAGCAGTACTTC. It specifies CASSPDRVGEQYF.